This entry features one T cell receptor (beta chain) sequence. The sample belongs to a study of blood T cells in healthy people across ages. A sample-barcoded 5' primer and a J-beta primer mix were used in a second PCR of about 6 to 11 cycles. TCRdb re-analysed the 5' RACE reads in MiXCR, keeping a single row per CDR3 protein. The table has about 1.5 million distinct CDR3 sequences, roughly 43% seen once. This clonotype was obtained from a woman younger than 35 in good health. Sequenced material: blood.

CDR3 DNA sequence: TGCGCCAGCAGCCGATGGACCGGGAATGAGCAGTTCTTC. As protein: CASSRWTGNEQFF. The chain carries TRBV5-1 and TRBJ2-1; D is undetermined. The CDR3 is 13 residues long. V lost 4 bases, J lost 7 bases, and 12 bases lay in between. CDR1 is SGHRS and CDR2 is YFSETQ in the germline V gene.